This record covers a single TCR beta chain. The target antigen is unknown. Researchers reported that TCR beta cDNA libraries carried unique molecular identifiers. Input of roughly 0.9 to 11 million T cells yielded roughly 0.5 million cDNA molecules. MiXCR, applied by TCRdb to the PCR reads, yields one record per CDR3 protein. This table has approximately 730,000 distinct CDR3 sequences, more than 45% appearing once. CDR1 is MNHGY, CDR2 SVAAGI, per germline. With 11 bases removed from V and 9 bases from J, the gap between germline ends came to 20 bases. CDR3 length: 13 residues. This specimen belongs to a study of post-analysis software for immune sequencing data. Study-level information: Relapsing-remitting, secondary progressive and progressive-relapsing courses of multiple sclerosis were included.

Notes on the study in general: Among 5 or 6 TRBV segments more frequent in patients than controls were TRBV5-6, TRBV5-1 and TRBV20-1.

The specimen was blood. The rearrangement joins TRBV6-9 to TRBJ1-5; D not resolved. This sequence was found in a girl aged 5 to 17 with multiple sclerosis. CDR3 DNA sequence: TGTGCCCCCCCTCGGGAAATCCCTTGGCCCCAGCATTTT. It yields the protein CAPPREIPWPQHF.